Presented here are 10 T cell receptor beta chains from one specimen sequenced in a study of shared clonotypes between healthy human individuals. Measured with immunoSEQ multiplex PCR; TCRdb has only the in-frame clones, and not every one. Of some 980,000 clones in the sample, 70% to 85% were seen once. Material for sequencing was memory CD4+ T cells sorted from blood. As for subset: CD45RA-negative fraction. Receptors were obtained from a man aged 18-30 years in good health.

The rearrangement uses TRBV19 and TRBJ2-6; TRBD1 aligns across 11 bases. Germline V CDR1 and CDR2: LNHDA, SQIVND (reference sequence). V lost 6 bases to trimming and J lost 1 base; unmatched junction nucleotides: 5. The CDR3 has 17 residues. As DNA, the CDR3 is TGTGCCAGTAGCGGGACAGGGGGAATTTCTGGGGCCAACGTCCTGACTTTC. Translated, it gives CASSGTGGISGANVLTF.

The chain uses TRBV30 and TRBJ1-6; TRBD1 might be the D (5 bases). V lost 3 bases and J 6 bases, leaving 9 bases between the germline ends. The CDR3 covers 13 residues. Per germline, CDR1 GTSNPN and CDR2 SVGIG (reference sequence). The CDR3 spells CAWRKTVNSPLHF. CDR3 bases: TGTGCCTGGAGAAAGACAGTTAATTCACCCCTCCACTTT.

The chain recombines TRBV14 with TRBJ2-2; a weak D match, TRBD1 (5 bases). CDR3 length: 15 residues. Trimming shortened V by 4 bases and J by 2 bases, and 11 bases separated the two germline ends. Germline CDR1 reads SGHDN; CDR2 reads FVKESK. The CDR3 loop is CASSPFTGNTGELFF. Written as DNA, the CDR3 is TGTGCCAGCAGCCCGTTTACAGGTAACACCGGGGAGCTGTTTTTT.

The V gene is TRBV4-3, the J gene TRBJ2-7, with TRBD1 matching 7 bases. V dropped 4 bases and J dropped 4; count of bases not matched to a gene: 10. Germline V gene data show CDR1 as LGHNA and CDR2 as YSLEER. The length of the CDR3 is 15 residues. The CDR3 reads CASSLRDSSTYEQYF. CDR3 coding DNA: TGCGCCAGCAGCCTCCGGGACAGTTCCACTTACGAGCAGTACTTC.

The chain joins TRBV5-6 to TRBJ2-5; D is unclear. CDR3 length: 13 residues. Germline CDR1 reads SGHDT; CDR2 reads YYEEEE. V was cut by 6 bases and J by 2 bases, with 11 bases left in between. CDR3 amino acids: CASTRWQQETQYF. DNA of the CDR3: TGTGCCAGCACCCGATGGCAGCAAGAGACCCAGTACTTC.

This chain joins TRBV12-5 and TRBJ2-2; D unresolved. Trimming removed 6 bases from V and 4 bases from J, with 15 bases in between. The germline V gene has CDR1 LGHNT and CDR2 FRNRAP. The CDR3 is 15 residues long. The CDR3 DNA reads as TGTGCTAGTGGGCCGACTGGCGTTAGCACCGGGGAGCTGTTTTTT. Protein sequence: CASGPTGVSTGELFF.

The rearrangement joins TRBV6-5 to TRBJ1-2, with D uncertain. This CDR3 contains 15 residues. Looked up from germline, CDR1 is MNHEY and CDR2 is SVGAGI. V was clipped by 4 bases and J by 4 bases, with 16 bases between them. CDR3 in amino acids: CASSSTTESVYGYTF. The CDR3 DNA sequence: TGTGCCAGCAGTTCAACAACTGAGTCGGTCTATGGCTACACCTTC.

V usage is TRBV19 and J usage is TRBJ1-2, with TRBD1 matching over 10 bases. This CDR3 is 14 amino acids long. Germline CDR1 reads LNHDA; CDR2 reads SQIVND (reference sequence). The ends lost 7 bases at V and 2 bases at J; junction bases unmatched: 4. The CDR3 coding sequence is TGTGCCAGTACCGCGACAGGGGGCAACTATGGCTACACCTTC. Translated: CASTATGGNYGYTF.

In the case of this clone: Other DNA sequences within the sample encode an identical CDR3. V gene TRBV11-2 combines with J gene TRBJ2-2; the match to TRBD1 covers 10 bases. Germline CDR1 and CDR2: SGHAT and FQNNGV. V dropped 4 bases and J dropped 8; count of bases not matched to a gene: 4. The CDR3 is made up of 14 amino acids. This CDR3 is CASSWGQGNGELFF. The CDR3 coding sequence is TGTGCCAGCAGCTGGGGACAGGGGAATGGGGAGCTGTTTTTT.

V is TRBV5-4 and J is TRBJ1-2; D call uncertain. This CDR3 contains 15 residues. Germline CDR1 SGHNT, CDR2 YYREEE (reference sequence). The ends were cut back, 2 bases at V and 4 bases at J, with 15 bases in the middle. CDR3 protein: CASSFAGVEGYGYTF. As DNA, the CDR3 is TGTGCCAGCAGCTTCGCCGGGGTAGAGGGCTATGGCTACACCTTC. The variable domain in full, completed from reference TRBV5-4 and TRBJ1-2, reads ETGVTQSPTHLIKTRGQQVTLRCSSQSGHNTVSWYQQALGQGPQFIFQYYREEENGRGNFPPRFSGLQFPNYSSELNVNALELDDSALYLCASSFAGVEGYGYTFGSGTRLTVV.